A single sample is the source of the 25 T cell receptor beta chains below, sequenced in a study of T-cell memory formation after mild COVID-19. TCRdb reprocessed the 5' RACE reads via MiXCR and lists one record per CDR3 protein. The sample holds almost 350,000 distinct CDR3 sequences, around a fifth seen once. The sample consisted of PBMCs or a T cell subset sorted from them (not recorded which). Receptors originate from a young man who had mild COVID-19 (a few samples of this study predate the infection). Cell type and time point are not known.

The CDR3 nucleotides are TGTGCCAGCAGTGAAGACATGAGCTCCTACAATGAGCAGTTCTTC. This encodes CASSEDMSSYNEQFF. The chain is built from TRBV2 and TRBJ2-1; no clear D gene. The CDR3 is made up of 15 amino acids. The germline CDR1 and CDR2 sequences are SNHLY and FYNNEI. The germline V and J ends were trimmed by 1 base and 0 bases, with 7 bases remaining between them.

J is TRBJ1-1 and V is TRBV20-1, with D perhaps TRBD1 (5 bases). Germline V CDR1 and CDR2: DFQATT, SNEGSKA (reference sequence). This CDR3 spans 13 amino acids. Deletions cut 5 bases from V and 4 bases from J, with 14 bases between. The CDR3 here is CSAVGGGVTEAFF. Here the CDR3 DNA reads TGCAGTGCTGTTGGGGGGGGTGTCACTGAAGCTTTCTTT.

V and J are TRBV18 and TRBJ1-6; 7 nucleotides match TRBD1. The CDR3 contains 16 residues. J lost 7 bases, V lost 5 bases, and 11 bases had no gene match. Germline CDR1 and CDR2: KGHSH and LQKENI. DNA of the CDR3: TGTGCCAGCTCATCTATTTACCGGGACAGAAATTCACCCCTCCACTTT. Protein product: CASSSIYRDRNSPLHF.

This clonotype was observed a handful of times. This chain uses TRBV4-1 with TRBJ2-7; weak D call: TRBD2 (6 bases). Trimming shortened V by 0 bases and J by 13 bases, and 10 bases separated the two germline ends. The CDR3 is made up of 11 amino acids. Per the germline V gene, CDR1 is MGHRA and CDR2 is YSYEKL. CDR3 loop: CASSQDGGIYV. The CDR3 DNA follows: TGCGCCAGCAGCCAAGATGGAGGGATATACGTC.

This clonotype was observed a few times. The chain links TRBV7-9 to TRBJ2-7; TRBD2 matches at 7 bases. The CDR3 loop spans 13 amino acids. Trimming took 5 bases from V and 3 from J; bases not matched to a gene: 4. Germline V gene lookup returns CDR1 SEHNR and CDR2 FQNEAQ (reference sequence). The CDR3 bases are TGTGCCAGCAGCAGGGAGGGCTACTACGAGCAGTACGTC. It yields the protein CASSREGYYEQYV.

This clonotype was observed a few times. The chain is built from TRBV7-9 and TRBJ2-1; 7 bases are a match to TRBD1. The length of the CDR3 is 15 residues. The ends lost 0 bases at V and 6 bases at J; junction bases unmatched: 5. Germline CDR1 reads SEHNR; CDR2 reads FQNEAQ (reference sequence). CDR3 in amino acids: CASSLAGTDINEQFF. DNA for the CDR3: TGTGCCAGCAGCTTAGCCGGGACAGACATCAATGAGCAGTTCTTC. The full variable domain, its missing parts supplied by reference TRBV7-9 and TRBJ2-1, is DTGVSQNPRHKITKRGQNVTFRCDPISEHNRLYWYRQTLGQGPEFLTYFQNEAQLEKSRLLSDRFSAERPKGSFSTLEIQRTEQGDSAMYLCASSLAGTDINEQFFGPGTRLTVL.

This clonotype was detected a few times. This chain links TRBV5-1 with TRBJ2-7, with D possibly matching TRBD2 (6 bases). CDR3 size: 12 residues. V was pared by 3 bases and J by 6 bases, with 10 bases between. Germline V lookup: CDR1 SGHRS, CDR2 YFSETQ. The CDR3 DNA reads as TGCGCCAGCAGCTCGGAGGGGTCCGAGCAGTACTTC. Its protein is CASSSEGSEQYF.

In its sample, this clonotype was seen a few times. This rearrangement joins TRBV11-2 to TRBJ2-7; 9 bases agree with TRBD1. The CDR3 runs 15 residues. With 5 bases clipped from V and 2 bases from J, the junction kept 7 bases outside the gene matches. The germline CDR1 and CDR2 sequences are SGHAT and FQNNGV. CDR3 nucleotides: TGTGCCAGCAGCAACCCGGGACAGGGAACCTACGAGCAGTACTTC. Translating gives CASSNPGQGTYEQYF.

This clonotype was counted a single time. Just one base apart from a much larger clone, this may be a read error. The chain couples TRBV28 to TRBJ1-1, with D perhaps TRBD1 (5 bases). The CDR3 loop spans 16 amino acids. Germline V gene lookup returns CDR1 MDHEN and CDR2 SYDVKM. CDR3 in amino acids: CASRTPKPTVNTEALF. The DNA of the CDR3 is TGTGCCAGCAGGACACCGAAACCGACAGTGAACACTGAAGCTTTATTT. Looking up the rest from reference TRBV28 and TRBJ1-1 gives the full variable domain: DVKVTQSSRYLVKRTGEKVFLECVQDMDHENMFWYRQDPGLGLRLIYFSYDVKMKEKGDIPEGYSVSREKKERFSLILESASTNQTSMYLCASRTPKPTVNTEALFGQGTRLTVV.

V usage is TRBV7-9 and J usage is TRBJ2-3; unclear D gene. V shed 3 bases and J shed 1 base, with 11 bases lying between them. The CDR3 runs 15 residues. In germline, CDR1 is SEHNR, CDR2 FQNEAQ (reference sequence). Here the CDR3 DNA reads TGTGCCAGCAGCTTCGTGGCAGACGGCACAGATACGCAGTATTTT. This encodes CASSFVADGTDTQYF.

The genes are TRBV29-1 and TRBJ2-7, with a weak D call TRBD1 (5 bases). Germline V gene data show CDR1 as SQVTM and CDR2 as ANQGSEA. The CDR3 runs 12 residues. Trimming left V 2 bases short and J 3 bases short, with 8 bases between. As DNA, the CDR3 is TGCAGCGTTGAAATGGGGCGCTACGAGCAGTACTTC. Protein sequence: CSVEMGRYEQYF.

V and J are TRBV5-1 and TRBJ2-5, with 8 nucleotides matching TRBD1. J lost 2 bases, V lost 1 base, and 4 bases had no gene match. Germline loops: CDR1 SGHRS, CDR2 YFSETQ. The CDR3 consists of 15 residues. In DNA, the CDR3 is TGCGCCAGCAGCTTGTTGACAGGGGCTCAAGAGACCCAGTACTTC. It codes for CASSLLTGAQETQYF.

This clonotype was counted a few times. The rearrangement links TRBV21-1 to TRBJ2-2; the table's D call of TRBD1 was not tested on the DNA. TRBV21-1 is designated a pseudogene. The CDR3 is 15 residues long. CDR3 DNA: TGTGCCAGCATCTTGGACAGGGGGCATGGCGGGGAGCTGTTTTTT. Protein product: CASILDRGHGGELFF.

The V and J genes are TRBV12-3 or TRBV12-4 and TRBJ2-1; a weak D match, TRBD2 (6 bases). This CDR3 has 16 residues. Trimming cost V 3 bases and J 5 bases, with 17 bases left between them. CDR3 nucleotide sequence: TGTGCCAGCAGTTTCAGGGTCAAAGTAGCGGACAATGAGCAGTTCTTC. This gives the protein CASSFRVKVADNEQFF.

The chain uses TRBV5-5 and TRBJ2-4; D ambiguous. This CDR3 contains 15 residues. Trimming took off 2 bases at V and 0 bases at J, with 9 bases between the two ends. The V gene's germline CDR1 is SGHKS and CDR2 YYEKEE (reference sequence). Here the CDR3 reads CASSFTNLAKNIQYF. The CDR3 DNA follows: TGTGCCAGCAGCTTTACTAATCTAGCCAAAAACATTCAGTACTTC.

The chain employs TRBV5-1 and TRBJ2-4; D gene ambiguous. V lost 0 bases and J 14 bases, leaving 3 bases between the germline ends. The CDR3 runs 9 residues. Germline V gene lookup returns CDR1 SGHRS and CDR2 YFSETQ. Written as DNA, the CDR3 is TGCGCCAGCAGCTTGGGCAAGTACTTC. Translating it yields CASSLGKYF. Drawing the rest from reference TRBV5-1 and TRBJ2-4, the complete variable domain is KAGVTQTPRYLIKTRGQQVTLSCSPISGHRSVSWYQQTPGQGLQFLFEYFSETQRNKGNFPGRFSGRQFSNSRSEMNVSTLELGDSALYLCASSLGKYFGAGTRLSVL.

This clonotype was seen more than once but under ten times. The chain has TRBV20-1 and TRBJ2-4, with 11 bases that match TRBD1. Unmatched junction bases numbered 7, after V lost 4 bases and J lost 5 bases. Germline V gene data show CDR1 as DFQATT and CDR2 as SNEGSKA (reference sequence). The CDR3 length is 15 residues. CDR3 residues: CSAIPGQGGQNIQYF. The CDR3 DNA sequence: TGCAGTGCTATTCCGGGACAGGGGGGCCAAAACATTCAGTACTTC.

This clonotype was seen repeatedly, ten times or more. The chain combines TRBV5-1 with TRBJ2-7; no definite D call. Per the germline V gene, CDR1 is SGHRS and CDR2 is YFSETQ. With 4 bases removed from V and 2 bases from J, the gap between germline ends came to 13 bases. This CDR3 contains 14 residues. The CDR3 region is CASSPPQTTYEQYF. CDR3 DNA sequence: TGCGCCAGCAGCCCACCACAGACCACCTACGAGCAGTACTTC.

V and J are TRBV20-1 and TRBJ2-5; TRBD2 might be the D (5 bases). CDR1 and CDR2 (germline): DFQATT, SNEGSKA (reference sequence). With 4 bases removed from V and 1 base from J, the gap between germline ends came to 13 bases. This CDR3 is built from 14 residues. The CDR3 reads CSATEGLGQETQYF. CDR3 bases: TGCAGTGCTACCGAGGGTTTGGGCCAAGAGACCCAGTACTTC.

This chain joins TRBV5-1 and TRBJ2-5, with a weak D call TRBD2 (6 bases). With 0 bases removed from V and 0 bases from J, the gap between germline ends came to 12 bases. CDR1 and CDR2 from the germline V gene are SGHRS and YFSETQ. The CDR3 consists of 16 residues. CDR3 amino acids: CASSLAGGMYQETQYF. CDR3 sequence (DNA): TGCGCCAGCAGCTTGGCCGGGGGAATGTACCAAGAGACCCAGTACTTC.

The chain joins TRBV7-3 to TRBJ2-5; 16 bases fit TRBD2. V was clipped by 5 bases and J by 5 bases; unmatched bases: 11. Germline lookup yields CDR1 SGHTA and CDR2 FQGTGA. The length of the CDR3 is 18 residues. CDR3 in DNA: TGTGCCAGCAGCCCGGGACTAGCGGGGGGGCGGTATGTGGAGACCCAGTACTTC. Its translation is CASSPGLAGGRYVETQYF.

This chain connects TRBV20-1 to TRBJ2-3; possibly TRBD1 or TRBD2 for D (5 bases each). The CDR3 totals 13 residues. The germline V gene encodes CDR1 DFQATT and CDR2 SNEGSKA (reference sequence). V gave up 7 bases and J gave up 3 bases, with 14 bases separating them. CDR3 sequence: CSGGDLVTDTQYF. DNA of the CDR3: TGCAGTGGAGGGGACCTGGTGACAGATACGCAGTATTTT.

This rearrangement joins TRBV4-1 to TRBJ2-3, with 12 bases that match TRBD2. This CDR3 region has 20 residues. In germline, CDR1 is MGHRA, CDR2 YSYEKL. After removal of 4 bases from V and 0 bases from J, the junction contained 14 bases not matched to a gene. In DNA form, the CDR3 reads TGCGCCAGCAGCCCCCGGACTAGCGGGGACCTCCTCCTGAGCACAGATACGCAGTATTTT. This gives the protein CASSPRTSGDLLLSTDTQYF.

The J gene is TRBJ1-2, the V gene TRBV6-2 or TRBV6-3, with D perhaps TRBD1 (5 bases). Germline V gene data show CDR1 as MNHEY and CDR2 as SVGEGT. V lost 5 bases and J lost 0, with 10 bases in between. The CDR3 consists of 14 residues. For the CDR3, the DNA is TGTGCCAGCAGTGTCCAACAGGCTAACTATGGCTACACCTTC. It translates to CASSVQQANYGYTF.

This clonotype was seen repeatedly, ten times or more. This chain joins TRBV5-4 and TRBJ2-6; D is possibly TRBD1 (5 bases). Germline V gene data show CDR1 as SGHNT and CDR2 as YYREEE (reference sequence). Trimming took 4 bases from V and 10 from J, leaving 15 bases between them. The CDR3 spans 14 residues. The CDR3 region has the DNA TGTGCCAGCAGCCTGGAGACAGTAGGGAACGTCCTGACTTTC. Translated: CASSLETVGNVLTF.